These T cell receptor beta chains were read from a single sample in a study of blood T cells in healthy people across ages. TCRdb ran MiXCR on the 5' RACE reads and lists one entry per CDR3 protein. The data hold 1.5 million to 2 million distinct CDR3 sequences, with about two fifths observed a single time. Sequencing used blood. Receptors were obtained from a human donor in good health. Each CDR3 is given with its conserved first and last residue. The D gene is left open where the match is weak. Size is omitted from some rows. Given values are once, few, many or a class for expanded clones.

NA	TRBJ1-2	TRBV20-1	NA	CSAKQCPRTDIDYTF	TGCAGTGCTAAACAGTGCCCCCGGACAGATATAGACTACACCTTC
NA	TRBJ2-7	TRBV12-3/TRBV12-4	NA	CASESYEQYF	TGTGCCAGCGAGTCCTACGAGCAGTACTTC
few	TRBJ1-1	TRBV20-1	NA	CSARDWGDREAFF	TGCAGTGCTAGAGATTGGGGGGACCGCGAAGCTTTCTTT
few	TRBJ1-2	TRBV7-3	NA	CASSLGGEYGNTF	TGTGCCAGCTCCCTGGGGGGCGAATATGGCAACACCTTC
NA	TRBJ1-2	TRBV15	TRBD1	CATTRDRNNYGYTF	TGTGCCACCACCCGGGACAGGAATAACTATGGCTACACCTTC
NA	TRBJ2-7	TRBV5-5	NA	CASSSLFTSTSNYEQYF	TGTGCCAGCAGTTCTCTTTTCACTTCGACAAGTAACTACGAGCAGTACTTC
NA	TRBJ2-3	TRBV20-1	NA	CSARSGGVGTDTQYF	TGCAGTGCTAGGAGTGGTGGGGTTGGCACAGATACGCAGTATTTT
many	TRBJ2-3	TRBV29-1	NA	CSARTRGITDTQYF	TGCAGCGCCCGGACACGTGGGATCACAGATACGCAGTATTTT
few	TRBJ2-5	TRBV28	TRBD2	CASSTRTSGGPKETQYF	TGTGCCAGCAGTACACGGACTAGCGGGGGACCCAAAGAGACCCAGTACTTC
NA	TRBJ1-1	TRBV7-9	NA	CASSLGVGSTEAFF	TGTGCCAGCAGCTTAGGAGTGGGGTCCACTGAAGCTTTCTTT
few	TRBJ2-3	TRBV20-1	NA	CSARAWDFTDTQYF	TGCAGTGCTAGAGCATGGGACTTCACAGATACGCAGTATTTT
NA	TRBJ2-7	TRBV10-3	NA	CATTLEYAVSEQYF	TGTGCCACTACCTTGGAGTACGCGGTCTCCGAGCAGTACTTC
many	TRBJ1-4	TRBV7-9	NA	CASSLSGNEKLFF	TGTGCCAGCAGTTTGTCCGGTAATGAAAAACTGTTTTTT
NA	TRBJ2-4	TRBV29-1	NA	CSVQGSYNEQYF	TGCAGCGTTCAGGGTTCCTACAATGAGCAGTACTTC
few	TRBJ1-1	TRBV4-1	TRBD1	CASSRKTGVGTEAFF	TGCGCCAGCAGCCGCAAGACAGGGGTTGGCACTGAAGCTTTCTTT
few	TRBJ1-1	TRBV4-3	NA	CASSQPGGLEAFF	TGCGCCAGCAGCCAGCCCGGGGGGTTGGAAGCTTTCTTT
few	TRBJ2-3	TRBV20-1	TRBD2	CSAGKRGGFTDTQYF	TGCAGTGCTGGGAAGCGGGGGGGATTCACAGATACGCAGTATTTT
NA	TRBJ1-4	TRBV4-3	NA	CASSQGEGEKLFF	TGCGCCAGCAGCCAAGGCGAGGGAGAAAAACTGTTTTTT
NA	TRBJ2-7	TRBV29-1	TRBD2	CSVDSGRGKYF	TGCAGCGTCGATTCGGGGAGGGGCAAGTACTTC
NA	TRBJ2-1	TRBV24-1	NA	CATSDFGTRHEQFF	TGTGCCACCAGTGATTTCGGAACACGCCATGAGCAGTTCTTC
many	TRBJ2-1	TRBV12-5	TRBD1	CASGSGQGYNEQFF	TGTGCTAGTGGTTCCGGACAGGGGTACAATGAGCAGTTCTTC
few	TRBJ1-2	TRBV4-1	NA	CASSQDPTGNGYTF	TGCGCCAGCAGCCAAGACCCGACAGGTAATGGCTACACCTTC
NA	TRBJ2-5	TRBV5-5	NA	CASSLSSGSPKKETQYF	TGTGCCAGCAGCTTGTCTTCCGGGTCCCCTAAGAAGGAGACCCAGTACTTC
NA	TRBJ2-1	TRBV20-1	NA	CSASGGLLTHNEQFF	TGCAGTGCTAGCGGCGGCCTCTTGACCCACAATGAGCAGTTCTTC
many	TRBJ1-2	TRBV29-1	NA	CSVGNRASGYTF	TGCAGCGTTGGTAACAGGGCGTCCGGCTACACCTTC
few	TRBJ1-1	TRBV12-3/TRBV12-4	NA	CASSFGPHAFF	TGTGCCAGCAGTTTTGGTCCGCACGCTTTCTTT
NA	TRBJ2-7	TRBV20-1	NA	CSARDQEQGLYEQYF	TGCAGTGCTAGAGATCAAGAACAGGGCCTCTACGAGCAGTACTTC
NA	TRBJ1-1	TRBV10-3	NA	CAISAQGGNTEAFF	TGTGCCATCAGTGCCCAAGGGGGAAACACTGAAGCTTTCTTT
few	TRBJ2-7	TRBV28	TRBD1	CASRSGQGGEQYF	TGTGCCAGCAGATCGGGACAGGGAGGCGAGCAGTACTTC
NA	TRBJ2-1	TRBV6-5	NA	CVGGGPYNEQFF	TGTGTTGGGGGAGGCCCCTACAATGAGCAGTTCTTC
many	TRBJ2-1	TRBV7-2	NA	CASSLGRGAVEQFF	TGTGCCAGCAGCTTAGGTCGGGGGGCTGTTGAGCAGTTCTTC
NA	TRBJ2-7	TRBV20-1	NA	CSARSSGYEQYF	TGCAGTGCTAGAAGTAGTGGTTACGAGCAGTACTTC
NA	TRBJ2-5	TRBV6-6	NA	CASSYHTGEETQYF	TGTGCCAGCAGTTACCACACTGGTGAAGAGACCCAGTACTTC
NA	TRBJ1-2	TRBV25-1	TRBD1	CASSGFDPTGWVYGYTF	TGTGCCAGCAGTGGTTTCGACCCGACAGGGTGGGTCTATGGCTACACCTTC
NA	TRBJ2-7	TRBV4-2	NA	CASRFPTDLRNEQYF	TGTGCCAGCCGCTTTCCTACCGACCTTCGGAACGAGCAGTACTTC
few	TRBJ1-1	TRBV13	TRBD1	CASRGTGVTEAFF	TGTGCCAGCAGGGGTACAGGGGTAACTGAAGCTTTCTTT
few	TRBJ1-2	TRBV10-3	NA	CAVSRGQRGYTF	TGTGCCGTATCCCGGGGTCAGAGAGGCTACACCTTC
few	TRBJ2-7	TRBV10-3	TRBD1	CAISDVLGAGGYEQYF	TGTGCCATCAGTGACGTTTTAGGGGCAGGGGGCTACGAGCAGTACTTC
NA	TRBJ1-1	TRBV25-1	NA	CASSEGPPSAFF	TGTGCCAGCAGTGAAGGGCCCCCGAGTGCTTTCTTT
NA	TRBJ2-7	TRBV6-6	TRBD1	CASSYHRGTDEQYF	TGTGCCAGCAGTTACCACAGGGGAACCGACGAGCAGTACTTC
few	TRBJ2-1	TRBV7-9	NA	CASSPPSFPGNEQFF	TGTGCCAGCAGCCCCCCAAGCTTTCCCGGCAATGAGCAGTTCTTC
few	TRBJ2-1	TRBV7-3	NA	CASSLLLSGGNDNEQFF	TGTGCCAGCAGCTTACTTTTGAGTGGGGGGAACGACAATGAGCAGTTCTTC
NA	TRBJ2-7	TRBV7-2	TRBD1	CASSLVGTAVYEQYF	TGTGCCAGCAGCTTAGTCGGGACAGCGGTTTACGAGCAGTACTTC
NA	TRBJ2-1	TRBV6-2/TRBV6-3	TRBD1	CASSEPGQSYNEQFF	TGTGCCAGCTCCGAACCGGGACAGAGCTACAATGAGCAGTTCTTC
NA	TRBJ2-2	TRBV5-6	NA	CASSLQGWRNTGELFF	TGTGCCAGCAGCCTCCAGGGTTGGAGAAACACCGGGGAGCTGTTTTTT
NA	TRBJ2-3	TRBV4-3	NA	CASSISVSGTDTQYF	TGCGCCAGCAGCATAAGCGTTAGTGGAACAGATACGCAGTATTTT
few	TRBJ2-1	TRBV6-5	NA	CASSYSLTSRISNEQFF	TGTGCCAGCAGTTACTCCCTCACTAGCAGGATAAGCAATGAGCAGTTCTTC
NA	TRBJ2-5	TRBV12-3/TRBV12-4	NA	CASSWNPQETQYF	TGTGCCAGCAGTTGGAACCCACAAGAGACCCAGTACTTC
NA	TRBJ2-7	TRBV6-4	NA	CASSEPGRGNCYEQYF	TGTGCCAGCAGTGAACCGGGCCGGGGGAATTGCTACGAGCAGTACTTC
few	TRBJ2-3	TRBV29-1	TRBD1	CSGGHRGQVDTQYF	TGCAGCGGGGGGCACAGGGGGCAGGTAGATACGCAGTATTTT
few	TRBJ2-5	TRBV7-3	NA	CASSLPGTPGGETQYF	TGTGCCAGCAGCTTACCAGGGACCCCTGGAGGGGAGACCCAGTACTTC
NA	TRBJ2-7	TRBV29-1	TRBD1	CSVGIRQGFYEQYF	TGCAGCGTTGGAATAAGACAGGGTTTCTACGAGCAGTACTTC
NA	TRBJ1-2	TRBV2	TRBD1	CASSNRDRGQGGYTF	TGTGCCAGCAGTAATAGGGACAGGGGGCAGGGTGGCTACACCTTC